This TCR beta chain originates from a study of blood T cell repertoires in COVID-19. Study in general: COVID-19 samples from acute and convalescent phases originated in the United States, Italy and Spain. Sources were T cells, B-cell-depleted T cells, or PBMCs; the material itself was cDNA or gDNA.

In the original processing: Amplified reference gene primers provided the basis for estimating nucleated cell counts. Sequenced by immunoSEQ multiplex PCR; TCRdb stores in-frame clones only, minus some. The V and J calls and clone size come from that table; D and trimming were worked out from the DNA. Counted here are around 480,000 clones, 70% to 90% occurring once; the ten biggest clones make up over 10%. The CDR3 is 14 amino acids. Trimming took 0 bases from V and 5 from J, leaving 10 bases between them. CDR1 is GTSNPN and CDR2 is SVGIG in the germline V gene (reference sequence). Concerning this clone itself: This specimen includes other DNA sequences encoding the same CDR3.

Seattle patients were enrolled while actively infected and followed longitudinally. The V call is TRBV30, the J call TRBJ1-4; possible D gene TRBD1, 6 bases. The source material was peripheral blood. The receptor was derived from a woman between 45 and 65 years old with COVID-19, enrolled during active disease. In DNA, the CDR3 is TGTGCCTGGAGTGTCCTCACAGGGAATGAAAAACTGTTTTTT. It yields the protein CAWSVLTGNEKLFF. Filled out from reference TRBV30 and TRBJ1-4, the complete variable domain reads SQTIHQWPATLVQPVGSPLSLECTVEGTSNPNLYWYRQAAGRGLQLLFYSVGIGQISSEVPQNLSASRPQDRQFILSSKKLLLSDSGFYLCAWSVLTGNEKLFFGSGTQLSVL.